This record concerns one T cell receptor beta chain sequence. What it binds is not known. Execution of the assay was at deep level. Only in-frame clones appear in the TCRdb table, and some are missing; sequencing was by immunoSEQ multiplex PCR. This sample has roughly 1 million clones; about 80% occur once, and the top ten carry more than 0.45%. Memory CD4+ cells were the fraction left after CD45RA+ naive selection. The data originate from a study of shared clonotypes between healthy human individuals. Turning to the study itself: For every donor, three CD4 naive, three CD4 memory, two CD8 naive and one CD8 memory plates were used. General observations from the study: Richness estimates generally favored naive over memory subsets.

This sequence originates from a man younger than 30 in good health. Some clones in this sample may be carry-over from other donors' samples. Sequencing was performed on memory CD4+ T cells from PBMCs. Stated subset: CD45RA-negative fraction.

The CDR3 sequence is CAWSDRDTQYF. CDR3 in DNA: TGTGCCTGGAGTGATCGGGATACGCAGTATTTT. The gene calls are TRBV30 and TRBJ2-3; D not certain. This CDR3 comprises 11 residues. Germline V gene lookup returns CDR1 GTSNPN and CDR2 SVGIG (reference sequence). V dropped 1 base and J dropped 6 bases, with 5 bases sitting between them.